This section outlines one T cell receptor (beta chain) sequence together with its context. Its antigen is unidentified. The entry originates in a study of regulatory and conventional T cells in RAG deficiency. V shed 5 bases, J shed 5 bases, and the junction held 7 bases outside the gene matches. Germline-derived CDR1 and CDR2 are LGHNT and FRNRAP. The CDR3 has 14 residues. Using immunoSEQ multiplex PCR, the repertoire was profiled, and TCRdb retains in-frame clones only, with some absent. The table has roughly 35,000 clones, 76% seen once. Whole-study results and caveats: Compared with controls, unique Treg TCR beta sequences dropped about 110-fold in Omenn syndrome and CID/AS. Shorter CDR3s in all patient subsets; >75% Treg-Tconv overlap in Omenn.

Genomic DNA came from blood conventional CD4+ T cells gated CD25-low CD127-high. This same sample was also part of a study on regulatory T cells. That study reports: The PCR used 52 TRBV and 13 TRBJ primers.

Sequenced sample: CD4+ effector T cells sorted from blood. The receptor comes from a human donor in good health. The genes are TRBV12-5 and TRBJ2-7, with TRBD2 matching over 9 bases. In nucleotides, the CDR3 is TGTGCTAGTGGTAAGAGCGGGGGGCTCGACGAGCAGTACTTC. Protein: CASGKSGGLDEQYF.